The present T cell receptor beta chain was sequenced within a study of blood T cell repertoires in COVID-19. Across the study: Material from acute and convalescent COVID-19 was sourced from the United States, Italy and Spain.

Clones were read by immunoSEQ multiplex PCR, and TCRdb kept only the in-frame ones, dropping some. In the table there are approximately 250,000 clones, around 93% of which are singletons. Germline V gene sequence: CDR1 LNHDA, CDR2 SQIVND (reference sequence). This CDR3 comprises 16 residues. V lost 3 bases, J lost 5 bases, and 17 bases lay in between. Participant reports of clinical history set cohort assignment. Sequenced material: PBMCs or T cells enriched from blood (not recorded which). V and J are TRBV19 and TRBJ1-5; D might be TRBD1 (6 bases). This TCR was recovered from a man in his forties or fifties who had been exposed to COVID-19. DNA for the CDR3: TGTGCCAGTAGTATGGGGGCACAGAGGTTCGATCAGCCCCAGCATTTT. It is translated as CASSMGAQRFDQPQHF.